These 10 T cell receptor beta chains were all obtained from the same sample, sequenced in a study of spatial heterogeneity in lung cancer. TCRdb called the 5' RACE reads again in MiXCR, with one record for every CDR3 protein. The data hold about 38,000 distinct CDR3 sequences, with approximately 6.3% observed a single time. Noted time point: sample taken at primary tumor resection. Tumor, nontumor lung or frozen PBMC supplied whole RNA, sequenced without sorting. The sequencing used PBMCs, collected at surgery. The receptors were sampled from a male donor with early-stage non-small cell lung cancer.

The table lists this clonotype with a few counts. The J gene is TRBJ2-5, the V gene TRBV20-1; D not certain. Germline V gene lookup returns CDR1 DFQATT and CDR2 SNEGSKA (reference sequence). The CDR3 has 12 residues. Trimming stripped 1 base from V and 3 bases from J, with 6 bases between. The CDR3 sequence: CSARAREETQYF. In DNA form, the CDR3 reads TGCAGTGCTAGAGCAAGGGAAGAGACCCAGTACTTC.

This clonotype was recorded a few times. The chain links TRBV30 to TRBJ2-2; 8 nucleotides agree with TRBD1. The CDR3 runs 16 residues. Germline V CDR1 and CDR2: GTSNPN, SVGIG (reference sequence). V lost 6 bases and J lost 1; bases outside the gene matches: 10. The CDR3 is CACLGQGRMNTGELFF. Here the CDR3 DNA reads TGTGCCTGCCTCGGACAGGGAAGGATGAACACCGGGGAGCTGTTTTTT.

This clonotype was seen more than once but under ten times. The chain recombines TRBV5-1 with TRBJ2-5; D might be TRBD1 or TRBD2, each matching 5 bases. This CDR3 is built from 14 residues. CDR1 and CDR2 (germline): SGHRS, YFSETQ. Trimming pared 3 bases from V and 5 bases from J, leaving 14 bases between. The CDR3 DNA follows: TGCGCCAGCAGCTCCTCTGGGGGTTTCGAGACCCAGTACTTC. Translating gives CASSSSGGFETQYF.

The rearrangement joins TRBV5-4 to TRBJ2-1; D not certain. CDR1 SGHNT and CDR2 YYREEE come from the germline V gene (reference sequence). The CDR3 extends over 13 amino acids. V lost 2 bases to trimming and J lost 5 bases, with 8 bases between them. Here the CDR3 reads CASSFPLDNEQFF. CDR3 nucleotides: TGTGCCAGCAGCTTCCCGCTCGACAATGAGCAGTTCTTC.

This clonotype showed up just a few times. The V and J genes are TRBV28 and TRBJ1-5; 7 bases are shared with TRBD1. Trimming took 8 bases from V and 7 from J; bases not matched to a gene: 17. From germline, CDR1 is MDHEN and CDR2 SYDVKM. The CDR3 spans 16 residues. The CDR3 sequence: CASVTAGGGLGQPQHF. DNA of the CDR3: TGTGCCAGCGTCACGGCAGGGGGTGGCTTAGGGCAGCCCCAGCATTTT.

The gene calls are TRBV2 and TRBJ2-1; 10 bases map to TRBD2. Germline loops: CDR1 SNHLY, CDR2 FYNNEI. Trimming took 4 bases from V and 7 from J; bases not matched to a gene: 4. The CDR3 is 14 residues long. The CDR3 nucleotides are TGTGCCAGCAGTGCTAGCGGGGGACAAAATGAGCAGTTCTTC. Its protein is CASSASGGQNEQFF.

In its sample, this clonotype was seen many times. The V gene is TRBV30, the J gene TRBJ2-2; the D is unclear. The germline V gene has CDR1 GTSNPN and CDR2 SVGIG (reference sequence). CDR3 size: 15 residues. V was trimmed by 2 bases and J by 6 bases, leaving 16 bases between them. The CDR3 region has the DNA TGTGCCTGGAGTCCCGGGCAAGGGTGGGCCGGGGAGCTGTTTTTT. This encodes CAWSPGQGWAGELFF. Based on the CDR3 plus reference TRBV30 and TRBJ2-2, the full variable domain is SQTIHQWPATLVQPVGSPLSLECTVEGTSNPNLYWYRQAAGRGLQLLFYSVGIGQISSEVPQNLSASRPQDRQFILSSKKLLLSDSGFYLCAWSPGQGWAGELFFGEGSRLTVL.

This sequence joins TRBV27 and TRBJ2-1; D is perhaps TRBD2 (5 bases). Trimming took 0 bases from V and 5 from J, leaving 8 bases between them. CDR3 size: 14 residues. Germline values: CDR1 MNHEY, CDR2 SMNVEV (reference sequence). The CDR3 sequence is CASSLSQRHNEQFF. The CDR3 nucleotides are TGTGCCAGCAGTTTATCCCAGCGGCACAATGAGCAGTTCTTC.

The table lists this clonotype with many counts. The chain uses TRBV20-1 and TRBJ2-1, with 10 bases fitting TRBD1. V lost 1 base and J lost 4; bases outside the gene matches: 4. Per germline, CDR1 DFQATT and CDR2 SNEGSKA (reference sequence). The CDR3 contains 15 residues. Here the CDR3 DNA reads TGCAGTGCTAGAGGGGGACAGGGGCGATACAATGAGCAGTTCTTC. It is translated as CSARGGQGRYNEQFF.

The V and J genes are TRBV28 and TRBJ1-5; D possibly corresponds to TRBD1 (6 bases). Germline V gene lookup returns CDR1 MDHEN and CDR2 SYDVKM. This CDR3 is 15 amino acids long. Trimming took 7 bases from V and 4 from J, leaving 17 bases between them. The CDR3 is CASIPRGWRNQPQHF. The CDR3 DNA reads as TGTGCCAGCATCCCTAGGGGGTGGAGGAATCAGCCCCAGCATTTT.